This TCR beta chain is from a study of CD8+ T cells in alopecia areata. The treatment: oral pan-JAK inhibitor, 5-10 mg twice daily. Samples from alopecia areata patients were lesional scalp punch biopsies and peripheral blood. cDNA reverse transcribed from extracted RNA served as the sequencing template. This table comes from immunoSEQ multiplex PCR, and its TCRdb copy is limited to in-frame clones, with some not included. The top ten clones hold 4% to 5% of a sample with around 190,000 clones, over 60% of them seen once. The CDR3 is 13 residues long. Germline-derived CDR1 and CDR2 are SGHDT and YYEEEE. V dropped 7 bases and J dropped 6; count of bases not matched to a gene: 6.

This clonotype originated in a human donor with alopecia areata. Specimen: CD4+ T cells sorted from blood, collected at week 4, from a patient treated with tofacitinib. V usage is TRBV5-6 and J usage is TRBJ1-2; 10 bases fit TRBD1. The CDR3 DNA sequence: TGTGCCAGCTGGGGACAGGGGAAGGATGGCTACACCTTC. Protein: CASWGQGKDGYTF. Filled out from reference TRBV5-6 and TRBJ1-2, the complete variable domain reads DAGVTQSPTHLIKTRGQQVTLRCSPKSGHDTVSWYQQALGQGPQFIFQYYEEEERQRGNFPDRFSGHQFPNYSSELNVNALLLGDSALYLCASWGQGKDGYTFGSGTRLTVV.